This is a list of T cell receptor beta chains from one sample in a study of identical twins. TCRdb ran MiXCR on the 5' RACE reads and lists one entry per CDR3 protein. Of 1.5 million to 2 million distinct CDR3 sequences in the sample, 25% to 35% were seen once. Sequenced sample: cord blood. These receptors originate from a newborn girl in good health. Both conserved end residues are part of each CDR3. D genes are given only for firm matches. Expanded clones are given a class, and other clones once, few, many or no size at all.

clone_size j_call v_call d_call cdr3_aa cdr3_nt
NA TRBJ2-3 TRBV5-1 TRBD2 CASSLVVSGGPTDTQYF TGCGCCAGCAGCTTGGTAGTTAGCGGGGGCCCCACAGATACGCAGTATTTT
NA TRBJ2-7 TRBV3-1 TRBD2 CASSQDSRGAYNEQYF TGTGCCAGCAGCCAAGATTCGCGGGGGGCCTACAATGAGCAGTACTTC
few TRBJ2-7 TRBV5-1 NA CASSLFGTYLYEQYF TGCGCCAGCAGCTTGTTTGGGACCTACCTCTACGAGCAGTACTTC
few TRBJ2-5 TRBV28 TRBD2 CASSFGVAGARDPQYF TGTGCCAGCAGTTTTGGTGTAGCGGGAGCAAGAGACCCCCAGTACTTC
NA TRBJ2-1 TRBV7-2 NA CASSLSSEYNEQFF TGTGCCAGCAGCTTGAGTAGCGAGTACAATGAGCAGTTCTTC
few TRBJ2-7 TRBV4-2 TRBD2 CASSLPGTTTEQYF TGTGCCAGCAGCCTTCCCGGGACTACGACCGAGCAGTACTTC
once TRBJ2-1 TRBV9 TRBD2 CASSVALAGFGNEQFF TGTGCCAGCAGCGTAGCCCTAGCGGGTTTTGGGAATGAGCAGTTCTTC
NA TRBJ2-1 TRBV12-3/TRBV12-4 TRBD2 CASLGLADNNEQFF TGTGCCAGCCTAGGACTAGCGGATAACAATGAGCAGTTCTTC
NA TRBJ2-7 TRBV20-1 TRBD1 CSARDGTGLYEQYF TGCAGTGCTAGAGACGGGACAGGGCTCTACGAGCAGTACTTC
NA TRBJ2-2 TRBV4-1 TRBD1 CASSQEMVRGHGELFF TGCGCCAGCAGCCAAGAGATGGTCAGGGGGCACGGGGAGCTGTTTTTT
few TRBJ2-3 TRBV5-6 NA CASSRPRLSTDTQYF TGTGCCAGCAGCCGCCCGAGACTTAGCACAGATACGCAGTATTTT
NA TRBJ2-1 TRBV7-2 NA CASSLEVQRGGNGQFF TGTGCCAGCAGCTTAGAGGTCCAAAGGGGAGGCAATGGGCAGTTCTTC
NA TRBJ2-3 TRBV3-1 TRBD2 CASSQPGLAADTQYF TGTGCCAGCAGCCAACCGGGACTAGCAGCTGATACGCAGTATTTT
NA TRBJ2-7 TRBV10-3 NA CAISSSESSYNEQYF TGTGCCATCAGTTCGTCGGAGAGCTCCTACAATGAGCAGTACTTC
NA TRBJ1-5 TRBV27 NA CASSQGKSNQPQHF TGTGCCAGCAGCCAGGGGAAGAGCAATCAGCCCCAGCATTTT
NA TRBJ2-1 TRBV2 NA CASTPRVVTSYNEQFF TGTGCCAGCACCCCGAGAGTGGTAACCTCCTACAATGAGCAGTTCTTC
NA TRBJ1-5 TRBV12-3/TRBV12-4 NA CASSLRPRSWLGRNSNQPQHF TGTGCCAGCAGTTTAAGGCCCCGGAGTTGGTTGGGACGGAATAGCAATCAGCCCCAGCATTTT
few TRBJ2-5 TRBV20-1 TRBD2 CSASRTRFNEQYF TGCAGTGCTAGCCGGACTAGGTTCAATGAGCAGTACTTC
NA TRBJ2-5 TRBV20-1 TRBD2 CSARDGLAGGGETQYF TGCAGTGCTAGAGATGGACTAGCGGGAGGCGGGGAGACCCAGTACTTC
many TRBJ1-2 TRBV20-1 NA CSASFYGYTF TGCAGTGCTAGTTTCTATGGCTACACCTTC
NA TRBJ2-3 TRBV7-2 TRBD2 CASSRLAALTDTQYF TGTGCCAGCAGCCGACTAGCGGCTCTCACAGATACGCAGTATTTT
few TRBJ1-5 TRBV6-6 NA CASSYNGGRNQPQHF TGTGCCAGCAGTTATAACGGGGGCCGCAATCAGCCCCAGCATTTT
NA TRBJ1-1 TRBV12-3/TRBV12-4 NA CASSLATGGGTEAFF TGTGCCAGCAGTTTGGCAACAGGAGGCGGCACTGAAGCTTTCTTT
few TRBJ2-1 TRBV11-2 NA CASSRGRALYNEQFF TGTGCCAGCAGCCGGGGACGGGCCCTTTACAATGAGCAGTTCTTC
once TRBJ2-3 TRBV12-3/TRBV12-4 NA CACSSQPQGTDTQYF TGTGCCTGCAGCTCGCAACCACAGGGCACAGATACGCAGTATTTT
few TRBJ2-7 TRBV4-1 TRBD2 CASSQDSASGINEQYF TGCGCCAGCAGCCAAGATTCGGCTAGCGGGATTAACGAGCAGTACTTC
few TRBJ1-1 TRBV7-9 TRBD1 CASSGQGKIMNTEAFF TGTGCCAGCAGCGGACAGGGGAAGATTATGAACACTGAAGCTTTCTTT